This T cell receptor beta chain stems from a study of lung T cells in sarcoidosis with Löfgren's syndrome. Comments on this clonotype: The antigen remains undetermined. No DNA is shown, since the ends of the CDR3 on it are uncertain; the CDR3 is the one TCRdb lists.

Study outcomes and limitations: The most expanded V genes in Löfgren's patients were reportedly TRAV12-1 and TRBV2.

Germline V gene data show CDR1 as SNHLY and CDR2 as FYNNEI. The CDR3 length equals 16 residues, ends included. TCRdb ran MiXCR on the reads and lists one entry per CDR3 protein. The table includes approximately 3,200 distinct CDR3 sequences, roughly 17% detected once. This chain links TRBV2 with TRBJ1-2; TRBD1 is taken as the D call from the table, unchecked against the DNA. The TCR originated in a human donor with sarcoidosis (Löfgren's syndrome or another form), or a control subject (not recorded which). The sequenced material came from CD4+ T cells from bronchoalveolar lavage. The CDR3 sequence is CALKATDYISNYGCTF.